Listed below are T cell receptor beta chains from one sample, sequenced in a study of CD4 T cells in relation to SARS-CoV-2 and coronaviruses. Profiling relied on immunoSEQ multiplex PCR, and the TCRdb table lists in-frame clones only, not all of them. The sample comprises about 23,000 clones, approximately 78% of which are singletons, and about 15% rests with the top ten. These receptors have no known antigen. The sequenced material came from CD4+ T cells from PBMCs, cultured in vitro. The receptors stem from a human donor in good health. The conserved cysteine and the conserved F or W are not part of the CDR3 here. Clone size is shown for a subset of rows, as once, few, many or a class of expanded clone.

cdr3_length | clone_size | j_call | v_call | cdr3_aa
13 | - | TRBJ2-2 | TRBV2 | ASSASGRGTGELF
13 | few | TRBJ2-7 | TRBV19 | ASSIVIGNTYEQY
13 | - | TRBJ2-5 | TRBV3-1/TRBV3-2 | ASSQDGSRAETQY
15 | - | TRBJ2-7 | TRBV5-6 | ASSLGSRTRFTYEQY
16 | once | TRBJ1-5 | TRBV19 | ASSIGGSSAISNQPQH
12 | - | TRBJ2-5 | TRBV6-1 | ASSDRGLFETQY
13 | - | TRBJ1-2 | TRBV4-1 | ASSPDRSRGYGYT
14 | - | TRBJ2-3 | TRBV4-1 | ASSQDPGTGSDTQY
11 | - | TRBJ2-2 | TRBV7-3 | ASSLARDGELF
12 | - | TRBJ2-5 | TRBV4-1 | ASSQAQGGETQY
13 | - | TRBJ1-6 | TRBV9 | ASSGPQGDNSPLH
14 | - | TRBJ1-2 | TRBV11-2 | ASSWLGQADLHGYT
14 | once | TRBJ2-2 | TRBV23-1 | ASSQYRRGSTGELF
11 | few | TRBJ1-2 | TRBV25-1 | ASSDRQGRGYT
10 | few | TRBJ1-5 | TRBV6-1 | ASSEKHQPQH
12 | - | TRBJ2-7 | TRBV5-1 | ASASNGLGYEQY
13 | - | TRBJ2-7 | TRBV18 | ASSPQGQGNYEQY
13 | - | TRBJ2-7 | TRBV5-1 | ASSATYSSSYEQY
10 | - | TRBJ1-2 | TRBV6-5 | ASSSQGNGYT
13 | - | TRBJ2-7 | TRBV19 | ASSISGTGVHEQY
14 | - | TRBJ2-3 | TRBV24-1 | ATSDSLTTYTDTQY
12 | - | TRBJ2-3 | TRBV30 | AWSVRFGSDTQY
9 | - | TRBJ2-7 | TRBV20-1 | SARVEREQY
12 | - | TRBJ1-1 | TRBV6-5 | ASSSTGTDTEAF
11 | once | TRBJ1-3 | TRBV2 | ASTRTSGNTIY
11 | - | TRBJ2-5 | TRBV30 | AWSVWEGETQY
12 | - | TRBJ2-7 | TRBV6-1 | ASSERDRVREQY
11 | once | TRBJ1-6 | TRBV10-1 | ASRPGYNSPLH
13 | - | TRBJ1-4 | TRBV3-1/TRBV3-2 | ASRETGEVNEKLF
11 | few | TRBJ1-1 | TRBV7-8 | ASSFRQAGEAF
12 | - | TRBJ2-5 | TRBV3-1/TRBV3-2 | ASSQDVAQETQY
14 | - | TRBJ2-7 | TRBV6-2/TRBV6-3 | ASSRISGTEAYEQY
12 | few | TRBJ1-3 | TRBV19 | ATIKSGTGNTIY
14 | - | TRBJ2-1 | TRBV7-2 | ASSLVGGSSYNEQF
14 | few | TRBJ2-7 | TRBV28 | ASSFSTSGLSYEQY
11 | once | TRBJ2-1 | TRBV7-3 | ASSPRGGNEQF
12 | - | TRBJ2-1 | TRBV5-5 | ASSPDLGGGEQF
12 | - | TRBJ1-6 | TRBV28 | ASFKRGANSPLH
14 | - | TRBJ2-7 | TRBV27 | ASSRNRDRGPYEQY
18 | - | TRBJ2-3 | TRBV13 | ASSLGTSVRRGTSTDTQY
10 | - | TRBJ1-4 | TRBV30 | AWDRGNEKLF
14 | - | TRBJ2-5 | TRBV15 | ATSRSKTGLRETQY
11 | - | TRBJ2-2 | TRBV10-3 | AIKEWDTGELF
13 | - | TRBJ1-4 | TRBV25-1 | ASSEGGGKYEKLF
11 | - | TRBJ2-7 | TRBV3-1/TRBV3-2 | ASSGDAVGEQY
15 | - | TRBJ2-7 | TRBV7-9 | ASSLVFSGNTPYEQY
13 | - | TRBJ1-1 | TRBV28 | ASSFPRGRGTEAF
13 | - | TRBJ1-3 | TRBV28 | ASISGGSSGNTIY
13 | - | TRBJ1-1 | TRBV3-1/TRBV3-2 | ASSLQGQPNTEAF
12 | - | TRBJ2-7 | TRBV5-6 | ATRGRGGLYEQY
10 | - | TRBJ2-5 | TRBV3-1/TRBV3-2 | ASSQVSETQY
15 | - | TRBJ2-5 | TRBV30 | AWSVGTSGRAGETQY
11 | - | TRBJ1-2 | TRBV7-8 | ASSLGGGGDYT